This T cell receptor beta chain originates from a study of OX40 agonist ivuxolimab in advanced cancers. Study summary: Each dose-escalation patient presented with hepatocellular carcinoma, melanoma, renal cell or head and neck cancer.

The study, taken as a whole, reports: Doses of 0.1 to 3.0 mg/kg were accompanied by clonal expansion of CD4+ and CD8+ blood T cells by week 6.

The CDR3 totals 14 residues. CDR1 and CDR2 (germline): SGHDN, FVKESK. V was pared by 1 base and J by 3 bases, with 9 bases between. The protocol was immunoSEQ multiplex PCR, while the TCRdb copy is restricted to in-frame clones and leaves out a portion. The sample carries 30,000 to 40,000 clones, roughly 80% recorded once. This clone was seen more than once but under ten times. Its antigen is undetermined. The chain joins TRBV14 to TRBJ1-2; D is unclear. The sequencing used CD4+ or CD8+ T cells sorted from blood, collected in a trial of the OX40 agonist ivuxolimab. This clonotype originated in an adult with an advanced solid tumor such as melanoma, head and neck, liver or kidney cancer. The CDR3 region has the DNA TGTGCCAGCAGCCAAGCCGGGAACTACTATGGCTACACCTTC. Residues: CASSQAGNYYGYTF.